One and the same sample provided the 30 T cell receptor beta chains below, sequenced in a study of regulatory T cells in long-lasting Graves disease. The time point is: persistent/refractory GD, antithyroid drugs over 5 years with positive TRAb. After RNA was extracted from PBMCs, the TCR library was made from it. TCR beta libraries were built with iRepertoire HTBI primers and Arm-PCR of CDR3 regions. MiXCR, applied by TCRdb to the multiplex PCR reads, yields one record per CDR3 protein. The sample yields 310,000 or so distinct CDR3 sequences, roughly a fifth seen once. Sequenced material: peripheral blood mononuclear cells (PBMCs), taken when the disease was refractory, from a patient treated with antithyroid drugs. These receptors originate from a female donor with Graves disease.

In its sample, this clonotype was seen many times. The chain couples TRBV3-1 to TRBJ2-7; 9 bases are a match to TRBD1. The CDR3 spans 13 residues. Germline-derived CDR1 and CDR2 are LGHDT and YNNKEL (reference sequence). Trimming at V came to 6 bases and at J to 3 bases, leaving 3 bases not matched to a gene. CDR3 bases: TGTGCCAGCAGATCGGGACAGGGCTACGAGCAGTACTTC. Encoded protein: CASRSGQGYEQYF.

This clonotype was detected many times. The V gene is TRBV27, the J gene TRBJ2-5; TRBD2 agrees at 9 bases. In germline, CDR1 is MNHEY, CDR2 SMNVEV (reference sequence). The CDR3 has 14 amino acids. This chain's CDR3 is CVTLGTSIEETQYF. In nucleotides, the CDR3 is TGTGTTACGCTGGGGACTAGCATCGAGGAGACCCAGTACTTC.

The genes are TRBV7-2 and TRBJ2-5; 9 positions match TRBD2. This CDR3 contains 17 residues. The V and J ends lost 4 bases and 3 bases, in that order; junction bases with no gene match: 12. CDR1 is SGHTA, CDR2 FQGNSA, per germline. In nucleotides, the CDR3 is TGTGCCAGCAGCTCCCCGGATCTGGTAGCGGGAGAAGAGACCCAGTACTTC. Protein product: CASSSPDLVAGEETQYF.

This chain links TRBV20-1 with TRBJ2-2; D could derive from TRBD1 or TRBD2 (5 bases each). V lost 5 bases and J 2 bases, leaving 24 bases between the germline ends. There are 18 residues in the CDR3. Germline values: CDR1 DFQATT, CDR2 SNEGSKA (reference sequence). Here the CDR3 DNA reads TGCAGTGCTGGTCCGGGGACCGCATTTGGGTCTAACACCGGGGAGCTGTTTTTT. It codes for CSAGPGTAFGSNTGELFF.

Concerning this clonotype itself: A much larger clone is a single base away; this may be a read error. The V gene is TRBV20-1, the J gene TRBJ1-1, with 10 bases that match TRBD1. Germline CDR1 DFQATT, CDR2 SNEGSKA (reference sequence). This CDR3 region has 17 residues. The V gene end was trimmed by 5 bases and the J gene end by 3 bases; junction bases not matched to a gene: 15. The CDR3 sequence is CSAGPGQGLQMDTEAFF. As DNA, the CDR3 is TGCAGTGCTGGTCCGGGACAGGGGTTACAGATGGACACTGAAGCTTTCTTT.

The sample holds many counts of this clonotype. The CDR3 DNA reads TGTGCCAGCAGCTCCAGGGGGGCGAACACTGAAGCTTTCTTT. It is translated as CASSSRGANTEAFF. This chain uses TRBV7-2 with TRBJ1-1, with TRBD1 identical over 7 bases. This CDR3 is 14 amino acids long. CDR1 SGHTA and CDR2 FQGNSA come from the germline V gene. After removal of 4 bases from V and 1 base from J, the junction contained 3 bases not matched to a gene.

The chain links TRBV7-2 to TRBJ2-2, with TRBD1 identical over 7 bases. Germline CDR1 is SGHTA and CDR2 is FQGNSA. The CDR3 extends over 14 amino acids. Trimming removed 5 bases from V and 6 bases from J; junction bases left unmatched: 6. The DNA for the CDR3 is TGTGCCAGCAGCCTGGACAGGTGGGCCGGGGAGCTGTTTTTT. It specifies CASSLDRWAGELFF.

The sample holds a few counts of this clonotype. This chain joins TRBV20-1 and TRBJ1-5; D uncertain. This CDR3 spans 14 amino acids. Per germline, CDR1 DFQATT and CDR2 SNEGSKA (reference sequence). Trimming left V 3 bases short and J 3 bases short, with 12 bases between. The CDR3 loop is CSARLGYDNQPQHF. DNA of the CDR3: TGCAGTGCTAGGTTAGGTTATGACAATCAGCCCCAGCATTTT.

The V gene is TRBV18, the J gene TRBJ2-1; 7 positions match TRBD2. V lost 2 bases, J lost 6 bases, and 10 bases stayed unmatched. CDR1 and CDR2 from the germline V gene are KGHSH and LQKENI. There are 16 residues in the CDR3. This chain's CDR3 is CASSPFSSGDVNEQFF. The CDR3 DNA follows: TGTGCCAGCTCACCATTCTCTAGCGGCGACGTCAATGAGCAGTTCTTC. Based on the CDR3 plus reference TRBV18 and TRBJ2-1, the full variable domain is NAGVMQNPRHLVRRRGQEARLRCSPMKGHSHVYWYRQLPEEGLKFMVYLQKENIIDESGMPKERFSAEFPKEGPSILRIQQVVRGDSAAYFCASSPFSSGDVNEQFFGPGTRLTVL.

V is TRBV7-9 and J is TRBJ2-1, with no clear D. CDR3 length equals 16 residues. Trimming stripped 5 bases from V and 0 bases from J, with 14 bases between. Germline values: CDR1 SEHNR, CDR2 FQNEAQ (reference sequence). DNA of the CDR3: TGTGCCAGCAGCCTCTTCGGTGGGTACTCCTACAATGAGCAGTTCTTC. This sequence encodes CASSLFGGYSYNEQFF.

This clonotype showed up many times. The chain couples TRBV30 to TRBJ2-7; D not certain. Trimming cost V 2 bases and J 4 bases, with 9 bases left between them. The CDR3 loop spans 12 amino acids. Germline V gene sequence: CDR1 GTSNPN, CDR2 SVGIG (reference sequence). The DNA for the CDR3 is TGTGCCTGGAGTTTGACCAGATACGAGCAGTACTTC. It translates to CAWSLTRYEQYF.

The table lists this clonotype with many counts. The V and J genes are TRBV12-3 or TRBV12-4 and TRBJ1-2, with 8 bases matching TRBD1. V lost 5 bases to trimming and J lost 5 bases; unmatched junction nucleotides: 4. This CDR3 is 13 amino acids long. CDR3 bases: TGTGCCAGCAGTCAGGGGGCATGGTATGGCTACACCTTC. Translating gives CASSQGAWYGYTF.

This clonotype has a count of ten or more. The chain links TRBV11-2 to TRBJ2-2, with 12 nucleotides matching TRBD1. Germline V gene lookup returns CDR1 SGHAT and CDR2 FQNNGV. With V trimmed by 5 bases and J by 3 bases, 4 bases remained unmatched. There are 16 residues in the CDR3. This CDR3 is CASSGTGGWDTGELFF. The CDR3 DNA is TGTGCCAGCAGCGGGACAGGGGGCTGGGACACCGGGGAGCTGTTTTTT.

Written as DNA, the CDR3 is TGTGCCAGCAGCTTGGCGCTGGGGTTCTCTTCGATATCGGAAGCTTTCTTT. It translates to CASSLALGFSSISEAFF. The chain has TRBV5-5 and TRBJ1-1; D remains ambiguous. Germline lookup yields CDR1 SGHKS and CDR2 YYEKEE (reference sequence). The CDR3 runs 17 residues. Between the trimmed V and J ends, which lost 0 bases and 8 bases, there was a span of 23 bases. Drawing the rest from reference TRBV5-5 and TRBJ1-1, the complete variable domain is DAGVTQSPTHLIKTRGQQVTLRCSPISGHKSVSWYQQVLGQGPQFIFQYYEKEERGRGNFPDRFSARQFPNYSSELNVNALLLGDSALYLCASSLALGFSSISEAFFGQGTRLTVV.

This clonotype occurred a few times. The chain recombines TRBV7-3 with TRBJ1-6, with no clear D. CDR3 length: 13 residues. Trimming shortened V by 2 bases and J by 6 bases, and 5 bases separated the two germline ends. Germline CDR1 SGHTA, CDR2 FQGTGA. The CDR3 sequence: CASSLSLNSPLHF. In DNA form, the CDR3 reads TGTGCCAGCAGCTTATCACTTAATTCACCCCTCCACTTT.

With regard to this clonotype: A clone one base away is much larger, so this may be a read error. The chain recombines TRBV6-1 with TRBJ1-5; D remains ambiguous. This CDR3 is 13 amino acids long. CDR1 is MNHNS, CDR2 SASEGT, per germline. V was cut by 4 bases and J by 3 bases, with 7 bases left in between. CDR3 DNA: TGTGCCAGCAGTGCTTTCCACAATCAGCCCCAGCATTTT. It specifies CASSAFHNQPQHF.

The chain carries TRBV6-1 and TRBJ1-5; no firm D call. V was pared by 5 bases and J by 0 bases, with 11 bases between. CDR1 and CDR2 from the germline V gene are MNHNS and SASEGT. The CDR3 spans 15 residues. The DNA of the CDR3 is TGTGCCAGCAGTCCGGACGGCCTTAGCAATCAGCCCCAGCATTTT. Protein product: CASSPDGLSNQPQHF.

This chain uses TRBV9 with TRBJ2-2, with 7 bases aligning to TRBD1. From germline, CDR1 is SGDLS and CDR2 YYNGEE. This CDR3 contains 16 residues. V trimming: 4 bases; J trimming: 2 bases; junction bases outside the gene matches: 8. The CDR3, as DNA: TGTGCCAGCAGCAAGCTGATAGGGGGCAACACCGGGGAGCTGTTTTTT. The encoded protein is CASSKLIGGNTGELFF.

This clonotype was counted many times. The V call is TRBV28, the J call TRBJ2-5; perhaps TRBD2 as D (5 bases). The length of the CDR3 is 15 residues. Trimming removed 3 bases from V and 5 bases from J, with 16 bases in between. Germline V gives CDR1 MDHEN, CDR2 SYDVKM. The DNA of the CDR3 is TGTGCCAGCAGTTTTCCCGCCGGAGCGGTGGAGACCCAGTACTTC. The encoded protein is CASSFPAGAVETQYF.

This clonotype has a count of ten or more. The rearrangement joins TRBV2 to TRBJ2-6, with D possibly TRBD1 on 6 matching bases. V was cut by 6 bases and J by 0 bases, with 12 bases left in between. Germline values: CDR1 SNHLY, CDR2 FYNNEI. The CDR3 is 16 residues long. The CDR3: CASRSGHSSGANVLTF. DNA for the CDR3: TGTGCCAGCAGGTCGGGACATAGCTCTGGGGCCAACGTCCTGACTTTC.

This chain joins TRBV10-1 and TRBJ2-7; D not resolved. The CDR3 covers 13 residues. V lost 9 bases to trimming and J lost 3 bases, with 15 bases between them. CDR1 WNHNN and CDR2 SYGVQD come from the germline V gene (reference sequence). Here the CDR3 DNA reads TGCGCCAGGTCGGACCAGACATGCTACGAGCAGTACTTC. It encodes CARSDQTCYEQYF.

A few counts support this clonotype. The CDR3 loop reads CAWNPGLSRTGELFF. The CDR3 nucleotides read TGTGCCTGGAACCCAGGTTTAAGTAGGACCGGGGAGCTGTTTTTT. The genes are TRBV30 and TRBJ2-2, with unresolved D. The germline V gene encodes CDR1 GTSNPN and CDR2 SVGIG (reference sequence). Trimming stripped 4 bases from V and 5 bases from J, with 17 bases between. This CDR3 comprises 15 residues.

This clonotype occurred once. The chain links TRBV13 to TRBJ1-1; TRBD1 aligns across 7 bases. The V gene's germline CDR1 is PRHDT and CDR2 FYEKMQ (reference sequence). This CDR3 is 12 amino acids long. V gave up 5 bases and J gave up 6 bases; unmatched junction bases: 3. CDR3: CASSPGTAEAFF. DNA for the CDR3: TGTGCCAGCAGCCCAGGGACAGCTGAAGCTTTCTTT.

The CDR3, as DNA: TGTGCCATCAGTGAGCCTGCAACTAGCGGGAAGACCTACGAGCAGTACTTC. Protein product: CAISEPATSGKTYEQYF. The J gene is TRBJ2-7, the V gene TRBV10-3; 10 bases align to TRBD2. Trimming at V came to 2 bases and at J to 2 bases, leaving 9 bases not matched to a gene. The CDR3 contains 17 residues. CDR1 is ENHRY, CDR2 SYGVKD, per germline.

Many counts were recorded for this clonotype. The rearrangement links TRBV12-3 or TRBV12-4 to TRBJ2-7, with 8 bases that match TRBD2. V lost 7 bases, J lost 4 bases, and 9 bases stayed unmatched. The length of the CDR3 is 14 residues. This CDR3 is CASTRSGSGYEQYF. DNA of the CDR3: TGTGCCAGCACTAGAAGCGGGAGCGGTTACGAGCAGTACTTC.

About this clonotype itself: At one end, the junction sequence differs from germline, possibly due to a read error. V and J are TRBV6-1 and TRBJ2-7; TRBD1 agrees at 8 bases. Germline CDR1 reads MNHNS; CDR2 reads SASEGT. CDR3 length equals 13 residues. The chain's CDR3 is CAGSLDRDYEQYF. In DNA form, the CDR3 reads TGTGCCGGCAGTCTGGACAGGGACTACGAGCAGTACTTC.

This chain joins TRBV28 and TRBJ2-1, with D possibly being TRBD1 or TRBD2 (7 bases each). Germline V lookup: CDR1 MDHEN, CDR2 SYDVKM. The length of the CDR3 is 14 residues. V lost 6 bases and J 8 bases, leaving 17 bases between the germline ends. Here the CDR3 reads CASRLGLGGYEQFF. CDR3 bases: TGTGCCAGCAGGCTCGGACTAGGGGGCTATGAGCAGTTCTTC.

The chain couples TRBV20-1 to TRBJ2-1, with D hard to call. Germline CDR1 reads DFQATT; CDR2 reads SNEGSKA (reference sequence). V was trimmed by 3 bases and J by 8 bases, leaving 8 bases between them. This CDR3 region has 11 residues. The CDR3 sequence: CSASSGDEQFF. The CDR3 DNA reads TGCAGTGCTAGTAGTGGCGATGAGCAGTTCTTC.

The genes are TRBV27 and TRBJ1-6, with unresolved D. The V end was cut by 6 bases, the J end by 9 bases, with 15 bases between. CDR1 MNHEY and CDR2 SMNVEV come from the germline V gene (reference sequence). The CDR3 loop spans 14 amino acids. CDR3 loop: CASSAWGITSPLHF. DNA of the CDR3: TGTGCCAGCAGCGCGTGGGGAATTACTTCACCCCTCCACTTT.

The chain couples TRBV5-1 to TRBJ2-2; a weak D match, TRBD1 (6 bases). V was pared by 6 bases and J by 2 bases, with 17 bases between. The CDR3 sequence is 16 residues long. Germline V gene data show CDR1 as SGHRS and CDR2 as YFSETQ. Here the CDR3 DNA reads TGCGCCAGCAAGGACAGTGGGGGAGCTAACACCGGGGAGCTGTTTTTT. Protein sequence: CASKDSGGANTGELFF. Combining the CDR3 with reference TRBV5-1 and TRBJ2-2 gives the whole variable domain KAGVTQTPRYLIKTRGQQVTLSCSPISGHRSVSWYQQTPGQGLQFLFEYFSETQRNKGNFPGRFSGRQFSNSRSEMNVSTLELGDSALYLCASKDSGGANTGELFFGEGSRLTVL.